This entry describes one T cell receptor (beta chain). Other DNA sequences from this sample encode an identical CDR3 as well. This record belongs to a study of blood T cell repertoires in COVID-19. Study-wide background: Acute-phase and convalescent COVID-19 samples originated in the United States, Italy and Spain. The cDNA or gDNA used as material had been derived from T cells, B-cell-depleted T cells, or PBMCs.

Methods used by the authors: Reference gene primers were amplified, and this amplification served to estimate nucleated cell counts. Method: immunoSEQ multiplex PCR; TCRdb's copy keeps in-frame clones and lacks some. That table is the source of V, J and clone size, and D and trimming were worked out from the DNA. The sample lists about 310,000 clones, around 86% occurring once. In germline, CDR1 is SGHAT, CDR2 FQNNGV. The CDR3 contains 13 residues. Losses at the gene ends were 5 bases for V and 5 bases for J; bases not matched to a gene: 3. The rearrangement links TRBV11-2 to TRBJ2-5, with 9 positions matching TRBD1. The clonotype originates from a man in his fifties or sixties with active or convalescent COVID-19. Sequencing input: peripheral blood. This CDR3 is CASSRDREETQYF. In nucleotides, the CDR3 is TGTGCCAGCAGCCGGGACAGGGAGGAGACCCAGTACTTC.